This entry lists 26 T cell receptor beta chains sequenced from one sample in a study of shared clonotypes between healthy human individuals (dated by TCRdb to the early 2020s). The method was the immunoSEQ multiplex PCR assay. TCRdb took over this immuneACCESS table, retaining in-frame rearrangements with V and J assigned. Such tables are incomplete; in checked studies, under half of the missing clones stem from an unresolved V gene, and the remainder is unexplained. Present in this sample are about 2 million clones, 90% to 95% of which were seen just once. The ten top clones hold approximately 0.13% of the sample. Sequences were obtained from naive CD4+ T cells sorted from blood. What this sample's cell subset or site label stands for: CD45RA+ positively selected. Every receptor here comes from a man aged 18-30 years in good health.

This clone was found a few times. V usage is TRBV12-5 and J usage is TRBJ1-5; 11 bases are a match to TRBD1. This CDR3 is 14 amino acids long. V lost 5 bases, J lost 7 bases, and 4 bases stayed unmatched. CDR1 LGHNT and CDR2 FRNRAP come from the germline V gene. CDR3 sequence (DNA): TGTGCTAGTGGTCCTGGGACAGGGGGGCAGCCCCAGCATTTT. Amino acid sequence: CASGPGTGGQPQHF.

The DNA for the CDR3 is TGTGCCTGGTTGCCTTTGGGAGGGGTCAACTATGGCTACACCTTC. Its translation: CAWLPLGGVNYGYTF. V is TRBV30 and J is TRBJ1-2, with D perhaps TRBD1 (5 bases). V was pared by 5 bases and J by 2 bases, with 18 bases between. CDR1 is GTSNPN and CDR2 is SVGIG in the germline V gene (reference sequence). The length of the CDR3 is 15 residues.

The chain uses TRBV7-9 and TRBJ2-5; 9 nucleotides align to TRBD1. The germline V gene encodes CDR1 SEHNR and CDR2 FQNEAQ (reference sequence). With V trimmed by 3 bases and J by 13 bases, 12 bases remained unmatched. There are 14 residues in the CDR3. CDR3 nucleotides: TGTGCCAGCAGCTTGAAGGGACAGGGAAACAAAGGGTACTTC. This gives the protein CASSLKGQGNKGYF.

The chain joins TRBV4-3 to TRBJ2-1, with TRBD2 identical over 9 bases. Per germline, CDR1 LGHNA and CDR2 YSLEER. V shed 3 bases and J 0 bases; nucleotides not matched to a gene: 6. The CDR3 is made up of 17 amino acids. CDR3 in DNA: TGCGCCAGCAGCCAGGACCTAGCGGGAAGCTCCTACAATGAGCAGTTCTTC. Translated, it gives CASSQDLAGSSYNEQFF.

The chain employs TRBV5-1 and TRBJ1-1; D is unresolved. V lost 10 bases to trimming and J lost 0 bases, with 16 bases between them. Germline values: CDR1 SGHRS, CDR2 YFSETQ. The CDR3 is 14 residues long. The CDR3 bases are TGCGCCGGAAGAAAAGACACGATGAACACTGAAGCTTTCTTT. Protein sequence: CAGRKDTMNTEAFF.

The rearrangement links TRBV2 to TRBJ2-1; 10 bases match TRBD2. The CDR3 runs 19 residues. V shed 4 bases, J shed 6 bases, and the junction held 18 bases outside the gene matches. Germline V gene data show CDR1 as SNHLY and CDR2 as FYNNEI. The chain's CDR3 is CASSGPSGGDGPLGNEQFF. The CDR3 DNA reads as TGTGCCAGCAGTGGACCCAGCGGGGGGGATGGTCCCCTGGGCAATGAGCAGTTCTTC.

On this clone: Distinct nucleotide sequences in the sample also encode this CDR3. The V gene is TRBV7-2, the J gene TRBJ2-7; 9 nucleotides agree with TRBD2. This CDR3 has 15 amino acids. The V gene end was trimmed by 1 base and the J gene end by 2 bases; junction bases not matched to a gene: 3. Per germline, CDR1 SGHTA and CDR2 FQGNSA. The CDR3 sequence: CASSLEAGGTYEQYF. The CDR3 nucleotides read TGTGCCAGCAGCTTAGAAGCGGGAGGTACCTACGAGCAGTACTTC.

V and J are TRBV4-3 and TRBJ2-1, with a tentative D call TRBD2 (5 bases). V was pared by 0 bases and J by 10 bases, with 16 bases between. This CDR3 is built from 15 residues. Germline loops: CDR1 LGHNA, CDR2 YSLEER. The DNA of the CDR3 is TGCGCCAGCAGCCAAGATGTGGGAGTATTGGGGGAGCAGTTCTTC. As protein: CASSQDVGVLGEQFF.

The chain recombines TRBV5-4 with TRBJ1-2, with D hard to call. Germline CDR1 and CDR2: SGHNT and YYREEE (reference sequence). Deletions cut 4 bases from V and 3 bases from J, with 13 bases between. The CDR3 has 14 residues. DNA for the CDR3: TGTGCCAGCAGCCTCATAGACGGTTACTATGGCTACACCTTC. Translation: CASSLIDGYYGYTF.

This chain connects TRBV7-2 to TRBJ2-2, with 7 bases fitting TRBD2. CDR3 size: 16 residues. Germline V lookup: CDR1 SGHTA, CDR2 FQGNSA. After removal of 5 bases from V and 4 bases from J, the junction contained 10 bases not matched to a gene. CDR3 protein: CASSLPTRGGTGELFF. The DNA for the CDR3 is TGTGCCAGCAGCCTACCTACGCGCGGGGGCACCGGGGAGCTGTTTTTT. Full variable domain (remainder filled in from reference TRBV7-2 and TRBJ2-2): GAGVSQSPSNKVTEKGKDVELRCDPISGHTALYWYRQSLGQGLEFLIYFQGNSAPDKSGLPSDRFSAERTGGSVSTLTIQRTQQEDSAVYLCASSLPTRGGTGELFFGEGSRLTVL.

The chain is built from TRBV6-1 and TRBJ2-5, with D unclear. CDR1 MNHNS and CDR2 SASEGT come from the germline V gene. Trimming stripped 1 base from V and 5 bases from J, with 20 bases between. This CDR3 region has 17 residues. The CDR3 protein is CASSEEVGYPRQETQYF. The CDR3 region has the DNA TGTGCCAGCAGTGAAGAGGTGGGGTACCCCAGGCAGGAGACCCAGTACTTC.

The gene calls are TRBV10-3 and TRBJ1-4; D gene uncertain. Germline values: CDR1 ENHRY, CDR2 SYGVKD. V shed 3 bases and J shed 0 bases, with 11 bases lying between them. CDR3 size: 16 residues. The CDR3 coding sequence is TGTGCCATCAGTGATACATCATTTGCAACTAATGAAAAACTGTTTTTT. This codes for CAISDTSFATNEKLFF.

This chain joins TRBV4-1 and TRBJ1-1, with TRBD1 identical over 7 bases. Germline V gene sequence: CDR1 MGHRA, CDR2 YSYEKL. Trimming cost V 3 bases and J 4 bases; bases outside gene matches: 5. This CDR3 is 14 amino acids long. CDR3 coding DNA: TGCGCCAGCAGCCATACAGGGGAAAGCACTGAAGCTTTCTTT. This codes for CASSHTGESTEAFF.

This chain links TRBV5-1 with TRBJ2-7, with 9 bases that match TRBD1. Germline V gives CDR1 SGHRS, CDR2 YFSETQ. There are 14 residues in the CDR3. The junction had 8 bases not matched to a gene; V was cut back by 3 bases and J by 7 bases. In DNA, the CDR3 is TGCGCCAGCAGCTCCGGACAGGGGCGATGGGAGCAGTACTTC. Protein sequence: CASSSGQGRWEQYF.

The rearrangement links TRBV10-3 to TRBJ2-7; D remains ambiguous. V was shortened by 6 bases and J by 6 bases, with 12 bases between the two germline ends. This CDR3 is built from 12 residues. Per the germline V gene, CDR1 is ENHRY and CDR2 is SYGVKD. The chain's CDR3 is CAISPAGLEQYF. The CDR3 DNA reads as TGTGCCATCAGCCCCGCCGGGCTCGAGCAGTACTTC.

Worth noting for this clone: Other DNA sequences from this sample encode an identical CDR3 as well. The rearrangement joins TRBV5-1 to TRBJ2-2; 9 bases line up with TRBD1. From germline, CDR1 is SGHRS and CDR2 YFSETQ. The CDR3 sequence is 15 residues long. The V and J ends lost 4 bases and 5 bases, in that order; junction bases with no gene match: 6. This CDR3 is CASSPGQGGTGELFF. DNA for the CDR3: TGCGCCAGCAGCCCGGGACAGGGTGGAACCGGGGAGCTGTTTTTT.

This chain connects TRBV11-2 to TRBJ2-3, with D hard to call. This CDR3 has 15 amino acids. The germline gives CDR1 SGHAT, CDR2 FQNNGV. V lost 5 bases, J lost 3 bases, and 15 bases lay in between. The DNA of the CDR3 is TGTGCCAGCAGCCGCGGTGAGCGCAGTACAGATACGCAGTATTTT. Its protein is CASSRGERSTDTQYF.

This rearrangement joins TRBV10-3 to TRBJ1-4; no clear D gene. CDR3 length: 14 residues. Trimming shortened V by 3 bases and J by 8 bases, and 13 bases separated the two germline ends. Germline lookup yields CDR1 ENHRY and CDR2 SYGVKD. DNA for the CDR3: TGTGCCATCAGTGACCCGGGATCGGGAGAAAAACTGTTTTTT. As protein: CAISDPGSGEKLFF.

CDR3 region: CATLSGSKGEQFF. The CDR3 nucleotides are TGCGCCACCCTTAGCGGGAGTAAAGGTGAGCAGTTCTTC. The chain recombines TRBV10-2 with TRBJ2-1; 9 nucleotides match TRBD2. Germline CDR1 reads WSHSY; CDR2 reads SAAADI. The CDR3 has 13 amino acids. V trimming: 10 bases; J trimming: 9 bases; junction bases outside the gene matches: 10.

The chain's CDR3 is CASSGWALFSSYEQYF. As DNA, the CDR3 is TGCGCCAGCAGTGGGTGGGCACTTTTTAGCTCCTACGAGCAGTACTTC. The J gene is TRBJ2-7, the V gene TRBV10-2; D uncertain. This CDR3 is 16 amino acids long. Trimming shortened V by 4 bases and J by 0 bases, and 16 bases separated the two germline ends. Germline CDR1 and CDR2: WSHSY and SAAADI.

The chain links TRBV9 to TRBJ1-5, with 8 bases matching TRBD1. The CDR3 is 16 amino acids. Germline V lookup: CDR1 SGDLS, CDR2 YYNGEE. V was clipped by 4 bases and J by 4 bases; unmatched bases: 10. CDR3 in DNA: TGTGCCAGCAGCCCAGGACAGGGAGGAGTGAATCAGCCCCAGCATTTT. It encodes CASSPGQGGVNQPQHF.

V and J are TRBV10-1 and TRBJ2-7; D assignment may be TRBD1 or TRBD2 (5 bases each). Per the germline V gene, CDR1 is WNHNN and CDR2 is SYGVQD (reference sequence). V lost 3 bases and J 3 bases, leaving 12 bases between the germline ends. The CDR3 spans 14 residues. The CDR3, as DNA: TGCGCCAGCAGTGAAGGGTCAGGGAGCTACGAGCAGTACTTC. It translates to CASSEGSGSYEQYF.

For this clone: Within the sample, other DNA sequences also encode this same CDR3. This chain connects TRBV7-3 to TRBJ2-2; a weak D match, TRBD1 (5 bases). The CDR3 spans 15 residues. Between the trimmed V and J ends, which lost 3 bases and 0 bases, there was a span of 8 bases. CDR1 SGHTA and CDR2 FQGTGA come from the germline V gene. DNA of the CDR3: TGTGCCAGCAGCTTTGGGGCGGCGAACACCGGGGAGCTGTTTTTT. Protein sequence: CASSFGAANTGELFF.

The V and J genes are TRBV27 and TRBJ1-6, with D perhaps TRBD1 (5 bases). The V and J ends lost 7 bases and 5 bases respectively, with 12 bases between them. Germline lookup yields CDR1 MNHEY and CDR2 SMNVEV (reference sequence). CDR3 length: 14 amino acids. The CDR3 DNA sequence: TGTGCCAGCACCCTGGGACGGGATAATTCACCCCTCCACTTT. Its translation is CASTLGRDNSPLHF.

V gene TRBV6-1 combines with J gene TRBJ1-2, with D possibly matching TRBD1 (5 bases). The CDR3 is 13 residues long. Trimming removed 4 bases from V and 7 bases from J, with 13 bases in between. The V gene's germline CDR1 is MNHNS and CDR2 SASEGT. The CDR3 DNA reads TGTGCCAGCAGTGGAGGATACGGGGCTGGCTACACCTTC. Protein: CASSGGYGAGYTF.

Only a few counts were recorded for this clone. The chain uses TRBV28 and TRBJ1-1; unclear D gene. Germline V CDR1 and CDR2: MDHEN, SYDVKM. This CDR3 contains 11 residues. The V end was cut by 6 bases, the J end by 6 bases, with 8 bases between. This CDR3 reads CASSQSPEAFF. The CDR3 DNA reads TGTGCCAGCAGCCAAAGTCCTGAAGCTTTCTTT.